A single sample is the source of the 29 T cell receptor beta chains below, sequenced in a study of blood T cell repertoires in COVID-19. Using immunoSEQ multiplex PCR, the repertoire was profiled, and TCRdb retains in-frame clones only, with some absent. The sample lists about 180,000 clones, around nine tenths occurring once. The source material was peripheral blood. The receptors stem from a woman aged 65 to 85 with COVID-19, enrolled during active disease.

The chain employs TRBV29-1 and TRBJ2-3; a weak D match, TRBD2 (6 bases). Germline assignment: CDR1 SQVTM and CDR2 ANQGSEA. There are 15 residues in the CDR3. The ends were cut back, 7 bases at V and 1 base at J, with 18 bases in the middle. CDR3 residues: CSAQEGAGGTDTQYF. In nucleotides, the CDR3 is TGCAGCGCCCAGGAGGGAGCTGGAGGCACAGATACGCAGTATTTT.

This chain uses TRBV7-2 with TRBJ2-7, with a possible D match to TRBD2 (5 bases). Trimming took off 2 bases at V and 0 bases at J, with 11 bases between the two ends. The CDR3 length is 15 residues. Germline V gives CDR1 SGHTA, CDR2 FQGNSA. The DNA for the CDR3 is TGTGCCAGCAGCTTAACTAGAACCCACTCCTACGAGCAGTACTTC. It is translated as CASSLTRTHSYEQYF. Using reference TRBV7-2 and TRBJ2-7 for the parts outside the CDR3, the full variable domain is GAGVSQSPSNKVTEKGKDVELRCDPISGHTALYWYRQSLGQGLEFLIYFQGNSAPDKSGLPSDRFSAERTGGSVSTLTIQRTQQEDSAVYLCASSLTRTHSYEQYFGPGTRLTVT.

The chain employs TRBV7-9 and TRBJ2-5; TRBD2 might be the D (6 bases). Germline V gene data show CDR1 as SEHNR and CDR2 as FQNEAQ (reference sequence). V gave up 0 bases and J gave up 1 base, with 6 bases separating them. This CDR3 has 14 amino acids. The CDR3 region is CASSLAGGQETQYF. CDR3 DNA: TGTGCCAGCAGCTTAGCGGGGGGCCAAGAGACCCAGTACTTC. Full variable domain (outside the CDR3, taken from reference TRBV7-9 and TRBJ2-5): DTGVSQNPRHKITKRGQNVTFRCDPISEHNRLYWYRQTLGQGPEFLTYFQNEAQLEKSRLLSDRFSAERPKGSFSTLEIQRTEQGDSAMYLCASSLAGGQETQYFGPGTRLLVL.

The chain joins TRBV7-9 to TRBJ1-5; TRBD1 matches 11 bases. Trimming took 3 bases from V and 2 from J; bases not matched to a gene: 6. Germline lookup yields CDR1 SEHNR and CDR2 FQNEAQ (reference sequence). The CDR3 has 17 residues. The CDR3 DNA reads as TGTGCCAGCAGCTTGGGGACAGGGGGGAAGGGCAATCAGCCCCAGCATTTT. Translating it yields CASSLGTGGKGNQPQHF.

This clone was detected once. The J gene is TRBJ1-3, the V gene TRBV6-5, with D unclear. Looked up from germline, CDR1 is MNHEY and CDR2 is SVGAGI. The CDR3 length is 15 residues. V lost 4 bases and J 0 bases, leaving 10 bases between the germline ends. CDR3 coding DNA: TGTGCCAGCAGTTGGTCGCGGGACTCTGGAAACACCATATATTTT. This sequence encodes CASSWSRDSGNTIYF.

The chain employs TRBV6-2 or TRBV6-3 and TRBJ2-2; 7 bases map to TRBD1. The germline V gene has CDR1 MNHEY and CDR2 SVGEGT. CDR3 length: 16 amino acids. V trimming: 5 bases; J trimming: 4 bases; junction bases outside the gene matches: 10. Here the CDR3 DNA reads TGTGCCAGCAGTCCCCGTGCAGGGGGAATCACCGGGGAGCTGTTTTTT. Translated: CASSPRAGGITGELFF.

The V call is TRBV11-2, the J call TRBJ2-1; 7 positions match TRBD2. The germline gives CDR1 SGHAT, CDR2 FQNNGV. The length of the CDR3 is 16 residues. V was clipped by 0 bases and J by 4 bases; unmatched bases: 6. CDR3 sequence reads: CASSLEGLPPYNEQFF. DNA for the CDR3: TGTGCCAGCAGCTTAGAGGGACTACCGCCATACAATGAGCAGTTCTTC.

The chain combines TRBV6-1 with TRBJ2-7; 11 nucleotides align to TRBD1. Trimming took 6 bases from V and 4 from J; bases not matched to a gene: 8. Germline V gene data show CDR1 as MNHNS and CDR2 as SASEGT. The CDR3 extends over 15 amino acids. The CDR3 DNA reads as TGTGCCAGCAGAACCCAGGGACAGGGGGTTTACGAGCAGTACTTC. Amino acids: CASRTQGQGVYEQYF.

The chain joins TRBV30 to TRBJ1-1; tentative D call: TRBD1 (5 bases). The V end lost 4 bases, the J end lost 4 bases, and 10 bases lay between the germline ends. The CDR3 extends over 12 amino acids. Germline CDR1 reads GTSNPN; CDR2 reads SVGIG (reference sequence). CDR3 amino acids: CAWMAGGTEAFF. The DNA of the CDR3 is TGTGCCTGGATGGCGGGGGGCACTGAAGCTTTCTTT.

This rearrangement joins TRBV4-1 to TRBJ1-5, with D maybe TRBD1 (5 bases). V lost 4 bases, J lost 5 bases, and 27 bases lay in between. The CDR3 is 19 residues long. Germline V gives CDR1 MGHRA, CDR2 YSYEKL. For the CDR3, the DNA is TGCGCCAGCAGCCCTTCCCCCATTAGGACGGGGGGAAGCTATCAGCCCCAGCATTTT. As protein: CASSPSPIRTGGSYQPQHF.

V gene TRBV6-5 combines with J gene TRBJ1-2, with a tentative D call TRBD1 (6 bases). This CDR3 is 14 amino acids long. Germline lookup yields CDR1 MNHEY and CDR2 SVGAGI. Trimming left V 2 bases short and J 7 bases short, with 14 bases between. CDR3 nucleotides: TGTGCCAGCAGTTACAAACGAGGGGGTCTTGGCTACACCTTC. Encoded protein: CASSYKRGGLGYTF.

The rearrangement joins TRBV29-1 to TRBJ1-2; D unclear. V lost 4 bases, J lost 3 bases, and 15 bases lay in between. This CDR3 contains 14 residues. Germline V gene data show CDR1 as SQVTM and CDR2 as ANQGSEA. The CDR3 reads CSVGTIREYYGYTF. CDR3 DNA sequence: TGCAGCGTTGGGACTATACGGGAGTACTATGGCTACACCTTC.

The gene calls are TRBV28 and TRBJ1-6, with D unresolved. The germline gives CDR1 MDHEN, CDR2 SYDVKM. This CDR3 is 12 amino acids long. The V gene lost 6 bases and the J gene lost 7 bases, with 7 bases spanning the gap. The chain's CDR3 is CASSSGNSPLHF. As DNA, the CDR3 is TGTGCCAGCAGCTCAGGAAATTCACCCCTCCACTTT.

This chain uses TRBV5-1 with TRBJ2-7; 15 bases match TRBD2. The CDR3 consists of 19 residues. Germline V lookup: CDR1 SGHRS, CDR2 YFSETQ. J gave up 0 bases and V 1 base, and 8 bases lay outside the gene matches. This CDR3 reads CASSLWIGLAGGNSYEQYF. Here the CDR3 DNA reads TGCGCCAGCAGCTTGTGGATTGGACTAGCGGGAGGGAACTCCTACGAGCAGTACTTC. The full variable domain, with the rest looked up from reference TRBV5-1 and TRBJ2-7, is KAGVTQTPRYLIKTRGQQVTLSCSPISGHRSVSWYQQTPGQGLQFLFEYFSETQRNKGNFPGRFSGRQFSNSRSEMNVSTLELGDSALYLCASSLWIGLAGGNSYEQYFGPGTRLTVT.

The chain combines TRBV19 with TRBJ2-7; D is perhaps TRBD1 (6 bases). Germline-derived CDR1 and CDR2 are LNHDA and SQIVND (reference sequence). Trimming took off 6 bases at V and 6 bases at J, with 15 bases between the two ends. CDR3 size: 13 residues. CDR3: CASRKPTGSEQYF. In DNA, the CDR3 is TGTGCCAGTAGGAAGCCCACAGGGAGCGAGCAGTACTTC.

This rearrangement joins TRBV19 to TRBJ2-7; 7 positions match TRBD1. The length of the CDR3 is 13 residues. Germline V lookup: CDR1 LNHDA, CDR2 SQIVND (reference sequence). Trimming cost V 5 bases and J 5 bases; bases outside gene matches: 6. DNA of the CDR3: TGTGCCAGTAGTTATTACAGGGGAAACGAGCAGTACTTC. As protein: CASSYYRGNEQYF.

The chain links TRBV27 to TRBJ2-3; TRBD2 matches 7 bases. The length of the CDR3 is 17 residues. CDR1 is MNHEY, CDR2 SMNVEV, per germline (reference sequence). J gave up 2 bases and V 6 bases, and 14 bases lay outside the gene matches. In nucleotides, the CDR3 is TGTGCCAGCAGGGCCTTCGGCGGGCTAGCGGACACAGATACGCAGTATTTT. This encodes CASRAFGGLADTDTQYF.

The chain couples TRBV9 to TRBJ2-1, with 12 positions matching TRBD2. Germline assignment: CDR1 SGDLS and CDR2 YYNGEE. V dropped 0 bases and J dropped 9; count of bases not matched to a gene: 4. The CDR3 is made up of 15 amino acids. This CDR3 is CASSVGLAGEGEQFF. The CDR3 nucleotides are TGTGCCAGCAGCGTAGGACTAGCGGGAGAGGGTGAGCAGTTCTTC.

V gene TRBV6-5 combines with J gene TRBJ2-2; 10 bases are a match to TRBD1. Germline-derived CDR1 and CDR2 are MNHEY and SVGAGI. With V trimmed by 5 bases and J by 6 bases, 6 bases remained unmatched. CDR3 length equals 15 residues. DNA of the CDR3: TGTGCCAGCAGTCGGGACAGGGGAGTAGCCGGGGAGCTGTTTTTT. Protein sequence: CASSRDRGVAGELFF.

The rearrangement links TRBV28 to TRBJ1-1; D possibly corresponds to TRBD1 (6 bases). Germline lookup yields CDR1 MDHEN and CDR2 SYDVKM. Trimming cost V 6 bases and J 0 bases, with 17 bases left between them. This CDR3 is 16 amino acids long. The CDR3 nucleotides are TGTGCCAGCAGAACAAATTGGGACAAATTGAACACTGAAGCTTTCTTT. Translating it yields CASRTNWDKLNTEAFF.

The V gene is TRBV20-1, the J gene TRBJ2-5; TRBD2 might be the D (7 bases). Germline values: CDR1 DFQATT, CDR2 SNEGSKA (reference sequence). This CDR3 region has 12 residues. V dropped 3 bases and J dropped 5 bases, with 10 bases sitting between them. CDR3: CSASRGGETQYF. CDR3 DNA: TGCAGTGCTAGTAGGGGGGGGGAGACCCAGTACTTC.

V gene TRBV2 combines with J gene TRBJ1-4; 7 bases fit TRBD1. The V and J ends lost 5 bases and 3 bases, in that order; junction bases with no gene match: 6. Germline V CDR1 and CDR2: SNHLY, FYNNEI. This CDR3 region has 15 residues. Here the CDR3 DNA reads TGTGCCAGCAGTACGCCCACAGGGGCTAATGAAAAACTGTTTTTT. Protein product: CASSTPTGANEKLFF.

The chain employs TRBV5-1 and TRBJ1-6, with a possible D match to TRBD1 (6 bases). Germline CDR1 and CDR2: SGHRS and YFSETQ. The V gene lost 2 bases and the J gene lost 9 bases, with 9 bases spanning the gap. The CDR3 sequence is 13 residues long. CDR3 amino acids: CASSFRGTSPLHF. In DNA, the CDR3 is TGCGCCAGCAGCTTCAGGGGTACTTCACCCCTCCACTTT.

The CDR3 DNA sequence: TGTGCCAGCAGGAGAGACAGGATCACTAACTATGGCTACACCTTC. It codes for CASRRDRITNYGYTF. The chain combines TRBV2 with TRBJ1-2, with a weak D call TRBD1 (6 bases). Germline V CDR1 and CDR2: SNHLY, FYNNEI. Trimming took 6 bases from V and 0 from J, leaving 14 bases between them. The CDR3 is 15 amino acids.

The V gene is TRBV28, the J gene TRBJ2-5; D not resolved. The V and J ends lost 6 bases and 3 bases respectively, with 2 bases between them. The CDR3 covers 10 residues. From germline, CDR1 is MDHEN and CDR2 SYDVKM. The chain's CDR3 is CASSKETQYF. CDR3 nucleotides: TGTGCCAGCAGCAAAGAGACCCAGTACTTC.

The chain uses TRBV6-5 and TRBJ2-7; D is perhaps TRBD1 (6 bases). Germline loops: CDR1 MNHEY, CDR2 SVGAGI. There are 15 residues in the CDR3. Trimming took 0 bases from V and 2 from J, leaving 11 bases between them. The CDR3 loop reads CASSYSPRGAYEQYF. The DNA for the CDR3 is TGTGCCAGCAGTTACTCGCCCAGGGGCGCCTACGAGCAGTACTTC.

CDR3: CASSHRLAGGRLETQYF. In nucleotides, the CDR3 is TGTGCCAGCAGCCACCGACTCGCAGGGGGAAGGTTGGAGACCCAGTACTTC. V gene TRBV3-1 (or the pseudogene TRBV3-2) combines with J gene TRBJ2-5; 7 nucleotides agree with TRBD1. Trimming cost V 3 bases and J 5 bases; bases outside gene matches: 15. The CDR3 has 17 amino acids. Germline V gene sequence: CDR1 LGHDT, CDR2 YNNKEL (reference sequence).

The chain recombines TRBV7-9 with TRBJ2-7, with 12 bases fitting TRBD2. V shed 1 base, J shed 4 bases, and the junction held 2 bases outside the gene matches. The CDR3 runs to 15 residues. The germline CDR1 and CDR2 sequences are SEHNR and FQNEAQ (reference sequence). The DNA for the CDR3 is TGTGCCAGCAGCTTAGGACTAGCGGGAGAATACGAGCAGTACTTC. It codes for CASSLGLAGEYEQYF.

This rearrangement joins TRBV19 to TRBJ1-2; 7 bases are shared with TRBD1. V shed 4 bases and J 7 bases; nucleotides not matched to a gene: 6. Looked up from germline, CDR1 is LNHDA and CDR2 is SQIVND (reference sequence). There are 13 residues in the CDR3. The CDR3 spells CASSTRTGGGYTF. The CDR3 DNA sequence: TGTGCCAGTAGTACCAGGACAGGAGGTGGCTACACCTTC.